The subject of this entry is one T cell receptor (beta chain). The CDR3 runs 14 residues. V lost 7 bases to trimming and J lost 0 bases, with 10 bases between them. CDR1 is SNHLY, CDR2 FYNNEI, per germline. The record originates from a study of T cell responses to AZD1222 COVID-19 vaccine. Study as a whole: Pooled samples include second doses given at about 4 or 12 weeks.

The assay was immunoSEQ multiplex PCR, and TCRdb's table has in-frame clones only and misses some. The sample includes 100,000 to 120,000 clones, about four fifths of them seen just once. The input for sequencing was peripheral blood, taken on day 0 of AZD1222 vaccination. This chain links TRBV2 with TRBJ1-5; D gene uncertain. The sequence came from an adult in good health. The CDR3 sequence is CASKKTDSNQPQHF. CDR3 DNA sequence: TGTGCCAGCAAAAAAACGGATAGCAATCAGCCCCAGCATTTT.